One and the same sample provided the 18 T cell receptor beta chains below, sequenced in a study of shared clonotypes between healthy human individuals. Sequencing used immunoSEQ multiplex PCR; TCRdb keeps in-frame clones, though not all of them. The table has 600,000 to 700,000 clones, 73% seen once; the top ten hold around 2%. Sequencing was carried out using memory CD4+ T cells sorted from blood. The subset: CD45RA-negative fraction. Every receptor here comes from a woman aged 25 to 45 in good health.

This clone was picked up a small number of times. This chain links TRBV2 with TRBJ1-1; D may be TRBD1 (6 bases). This CDR3 has 13 amino acids. V was clipped by 6 bases and J by 2 bases, with 10 bases between them. Germline-derived CDR1 and CDR2 are SNHLY and FYNNEI. Here the CDR3 DNA reads TGTGCCAGCAGGGAGGACAGTAACACTGAAGCTTTCTTT. Translation: CASREDSNTEAFF.

The chain recombines TRBV7-2 with TRBJ1-5, with D tentatively TRBD1 (5 bases). Trimming took 6 bases from V and 7 from J, leaving 13 bases between them. This CDR3 has 13 amino acids. Per germline, CDR1 SGHTA and CDR2 FQGNSA. The CDR3 DNA is TGTGCCAGCAGGCTATCAGGGTCGCAGCCCCAGCATTTT. Translation gives CASRLSGSQPQHF.

The chain combines TRBV28 with TRBJ1-2, with unresolved D. Trimming cost V 3 bases and J 4 bases, with 9 bases left between them. The CDR3 runs 13 residues. Germline lookup yields CDR1 MDHEN and CDR2 SYDVKM. The CDR3, as DNA: TGTGCCAGCAGTTTCCCCAGCACCTATGGCTACACCTTC. This translates into CASSFPSTYGYTF.

A few counts support this clone. The V gene is TRBV10-3, the J gene TRBJ2-5; 7 bases are a match to TRBD1. The CDR3 spans 14 residues. V was pared by 5 bases and J by 5 bases, with 8 bases of the junction left unmatched. From germline, CDR1 is ENHRY and CDR2 SYGVKD. CDR3 sequence: CAISSAGGIETQYF. CDR3 nucleotides: TGTGCCATCAGTAGCGCAGGGGGTATCGAGACCCAGTACTTC.

J is TRBJ2-5 and V is TRBV7-8; 11 nucleotides line up with TRBD1. J was trimmed by 13 bases and V by 1 base; bases with no gene match: 17. CDR1 is SGHVS, CDR2 FQNEAQ, per germline. The CDR3 runs 17 residues. The CDR3, as DNA: TGTGCCAGCAGCTTAGGGTGGAGGACAGGGGGCTGGGGCTGGCTGTACTTC. Translating it yields CASSLGWRTGGWGWLYF.

The V gene is TRBV14, the J gene TRBJ2-1, with D possibly matching TRBD2 (6 bases). Trimming stripped 1 base from V and 7 bases from J, with 11 bases between. The length of the CDR3 is 14 residues. CDR1 and CDR2 (germline): SGHDN, FVKESK. The CDR3 region is CASSQGGGVNEQFF. The CDR3 nucleotides are TGTGCCAGCAGCCAAGGCGGCGGGGTGAATGAGCAGTTCTTC.

This rearrangement joins TRBV7-6 to TRBJ2-1; 12 nucleotides align to TRBD2. Germline assignment: CDR1 SGHVS and CDR2 FNYEAQ. Germline trimming cut 2 bases from V and 9 bases from J; bases unmatched to any gene: 11. The CDR3 length is 17 residues. The chain's CDR3 is CASSLFSLAGGPSEQFF. CDR3 DNA: TGTGCCAGCAGCTTATTCTCGCTAGCGGGAGGGCCTAGTGAGCAGTTCTTC.

A note on this clone: At one end, the junction sequence differs from germline, possibly due to a read error. The chain links TRBV28 to TRBJ2-5; the match to TRBD1 covers 10 bases. Per the germline V gene, CDR1 is MDHEN and CDR2 is SYDVKM. The CDR3 totals 12 residues. The CDR3 reads CASSLDRGQGNF. The CDR3 nucleotides read TGTGCCAGCAGTTTGGACCGGGGACAGGGGAACTTC.

The chain employs TRBV12-2 and TRBJ2-4; the table's D gene call, TRBD2, was not cross checked with the DNA. TRBV12-2 is given as a pseudogene. CDR3 length equals 17 residues. The CDR3 spells CASRHPWAGVGKNIQYF. The CDR3 DNA follows: TGTGCAAGTCGCCACCCGTGGGCGGGGGTCGGCAAAAACATTCAGTACTTC.

The V and J genes are TRBV2 and TRBJ2-2, with a possible D match to TRBD2 (5 bases). This CDR3 has 15 residues. The germline CDR1 and CDR2 sequences are SNHLY and FYNNEI. Trimming pared 6 bases from V and 0 bases from J, leaving 11 bases between. The chain's CDR3 is CASSATTTNTGELFF. Here the CDR3 DNA reads TGTGCCAGCAGCGCGACTACCACGAACACCGGGGAGCTGTTTTTT.

The rearrangement links TRBV5-1 to TRBJ2-5; D unclear. The germline CDR1 and CDR2 sequences are SGHRS and YFSETQ. Trimming cost V 1 base and J 1 base, with 11 bases left between them. The CDR3 consists of 15 residues. The chain's CDR3 is CASSLWFPPQETQYF. The CDR3 DNA is TGCGCCAGCAGCTTGTGGTTTCCGCCCCAAGAGACCCAGTACTTC.

This clone turned up a few times. The chain combines TRBV11-2 with TRBJ2-1; 10 nucleotides line up with TRBD2. J lost 3 bases, V lost 5 bases, and 4 bases had no gene match. CDR1 and CDR2 from the germline V gene are SGHAT and FQNNGV. This CDR3 has 15 amino acids. For the CDR3, the DNA is TGTGCCAGCAGCACGACTAGCGGGCACTACAATGAGCAGTTCTTC. Translation: CASSTTSGHYNEQFF.

This chain connects TRBV6-1 to TRBJ1-4; 9 bases are shared with TRBD1. Germline CDR1 MNHNS, CDR2 SASEGT. The V gene end was trimmed by 6 bases and the J gene end by 6 bases; junction bases not matched to a gene: 2. This CDR3 comprises 13 residues. CDR3 coding DNA: TGTGCCAGCAGCCGGGACAGGGATGAAAAACTGTTTTTT. It codes for CASSRDRDEKLFF.

V usage is TRBV2 and J usage is TRBJ1-5; no clear D. The CDR3 is 15 amino acids. The germline V gene has CDR1 SNHLY and CDR2 FYNNEI. V lost 6 bases to trimming and J lost 4 bases, with 16 bases between them. The CDR3 here is CASSARPRTNQPQHF. The CDR3 DNA is TGTGCCAGCAGCGCTCGACCCCGCACGAATCAGCCCCAGCATTTT.

This clone was recorded only once. The chain uses TRBV19 and TRBJ1-5; D possibly corresponds to TRBD1 (5 bases). The ends were cut back, 7 bases at V and 7 bases at J, with 17 bases in the middle. This CDR3 comprises 14 residues. CDR1 LNHDA and CDR2 SQIVND come from the germline V gene (reference sequence). The CDR3 reads CASKIRDLGQPQHF. The CDR3 DNA reads as TGTGCCAGTAAAATCCGGGACTTGGGACAGCCCCAGCATTTT.

The table lists this clone with a count of one. The J gene is TRBJ2-7, the V gene TRBV4-2, with a weak D call TRBD2 (5 bases). From germline, CDR1 is LGHNA and CDR2 YNFKEQ. The CDR3 sequence is 13 residues long. The V end was cut by 0 bases, the J end by 3 bases, with 6 bases between. CDR3 residues: CASSQESGYEQYF. For the CDR3, the DNA is TGTGCCAGCAGCCAAGAGAGCGGCTACGAGCAGTACTTC.

The chain combines TRBV28 with TRBJ2-7; D remains unclear. The V and J ends lost 3 bases and 9 bases respectively, with 18 bases between them. From germline, CDR1 is MDHEN and CDR2 SYDVKM. The CDR3 totals 14 residues. CDR3 nucleotide sequence: TGTGCCAGCAGTTTTATAAATTCCGGGTCAGGGCAGTACTTC. Translating gives CASSFINSGSGQYF.

The chain joins TRBV30 to TRBJ1-4; possible D gene TRBD1, 5 bases. With 5 bases removed from V and 7 bases from J, the gap between germline ends came to 17 bases. The CDR3 is 14 amino acids. CDR1 and CDR2 from the germline V gene are GTSNPN and SVGIG (reference sequence). The CDR3 region has the DNA TGTGCCTGGGGTCCCGGGACCGGGAGTGAAAAACTGTTTTTT. This sequence encodes CAWGPGTGSEKLFF.